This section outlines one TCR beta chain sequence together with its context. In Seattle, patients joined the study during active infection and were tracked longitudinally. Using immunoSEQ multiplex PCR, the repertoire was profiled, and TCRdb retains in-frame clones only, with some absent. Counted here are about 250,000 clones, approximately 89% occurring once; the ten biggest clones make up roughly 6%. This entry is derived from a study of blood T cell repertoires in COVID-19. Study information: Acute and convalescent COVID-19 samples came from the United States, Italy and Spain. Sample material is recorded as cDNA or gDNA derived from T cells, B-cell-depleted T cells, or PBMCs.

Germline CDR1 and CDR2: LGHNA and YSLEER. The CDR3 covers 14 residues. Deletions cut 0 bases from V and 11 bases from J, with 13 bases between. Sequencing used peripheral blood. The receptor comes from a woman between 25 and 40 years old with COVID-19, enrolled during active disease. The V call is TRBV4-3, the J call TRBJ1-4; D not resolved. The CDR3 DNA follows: TGCGCCAGCAGCCAAGATTCCGGAATGAGGAAACTGTTTTTT. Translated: CASSQDSGMRKLFF.